Listed below are T cell receptor beta chains from one sample, sequenced in a study of CD8+CD57+ T cells in acquired aplastic anemia. TCRdb passed the reads through MiXCR, listing each CDR3 protein once. The profile covers approximately 380,000 distinct CDR3 sequences, with 65% to 80% appearing a single time and 3.5% to 4.5% taken by the ten largest. Sequencing was carried out using sorted CD4+, CD8+, or CD8+CD57+ T cells (not recorded which) from PBMCs. The receptors were sampled from a human donor in good health, serving as a control. Both conserved end residues are part of each CDR3. A D gene is named only where the DNA matches it firmly. The size of a clone is reported for some rows only, either as once, few or many, or as a class for expanded clones.

>-|TRBD1|TRBJ2-7|TRBV12-5
TGTGCTAGTGGTCCCGACAGGGGGCGGAACGAGCAGTACTTC
CASGPDRGRNEQYF
>-|-|TRBJ2-3|TRBV25-1
TGTGCCAGCAGTGATACTATGAGGGATACGCAGTATTTT
CASSDTMRDTQYF
>-|TRBD1|TRBJ2-5|TRBV7-2
TGTGCCAGCAGCTTAAAGGACAGGGGGCTAAACACCATAACCCAGTACTTC
CASSLKDRGLNTITQYF
>-|-|TRBJ1-2|TRBV7-9
TGCGCCAGCAGCGTGGGGCAGGACACAGGAGGCTACTTTTTC
CASSVGQDTGGYFF
>many|-|TRBJ1-5|TRBV19
TGTGCCAGTAGTAGCCGAACCTTTAGGGTAGGCAATCAGCCCCAGCATTTT
CASSSRTFRVGNQPQHF
>-|TRBD1|TRBJ2-5|TRBV5-1
TGCGCCAGCAGCTTGGGACAGGGGGCGAGCTTC
CASSLGQGASF
>-|-|TRBJ2-1|TRBV9
TGTGCCAGCAGCACTTCTAATGGGCAGTTCTTC
CASSTSNGQFF
>-|-|TRBJ2-5|TRBV7-2
TGTGCCTGGAGTGGAGGAGCCGGCGAGGCCCAGTACTTC
CAWSGGAGEAQYF
>-|-|TRBJ1-3|TRBV5-1
TGCGCCAGCATCTTGGGGCTTGGAAACACCATATATTTT
CASILGLGNTIYF
>-|-|TRBJ2-3|TRBV7-6
TGTGCCAGCAGCGCCGGGGGCACAACAGATAAAAAACTGTTT
CASSAGGTTDKKLF
>many|-|TRBJ2-1|TRBV2
TGTGCCAGCAGTGACAATGAGCAGTTCTTC
CASSDNEQFF
>-|TRBD1|TRBJ2-1|TRBV29-1
TGCAGCGTCCTTGGGACAGGGACCAATGAGCAGTTCTTC
CSVLGTGTNEQFF
>once|-|TRBJ2-1|TRBV2
TGTGCCAGCAGTCCAGCGAGGGCCTACAATGAGCAGTTCTTC
CASSPARAYNEQFF
>-|TRBD1|TRBJ1-5|TRBV5-1
TGCGCCAGCAGTTACATCAGGGGGCGGGATCAGCCCCAGCATTTT
CASSYIRGRDQPQHF
>-|TRBD1|TRBJ2-5|TRBV24-1
TGTGCCACCAGTGATCCAGGACAGGCACACTCCGCGCAGTACTTC
CATSDPGQAHSAQYF
>many|-|TRBJ2-3|TRBV4-1
TGCGCCAGCAGCCAAGTAGGGCTCTTGGGAACAGATACGCAGTATTTT
CASSQVGLLGTDTQYF
>-|-|TRBJ2-7|TRBV20-1
TGCAGTGCTAGAGGCAGGGGGCAGTACTTC
CSARGRGQYF
>many|-|TRBJ1-2|TRBV30
TGTGCCTGGAGCGCAGGACAGTTCAACTATGGCTACACCTTC
CAWSAGQFNYGYTF
>-|-|TRBJ1-2|TRBV10-3
TGTGCCATCAGTGAGCCCGGGGGTAACTATGGCTACACCTTC
CAISEPGGNYGYTF
>many|-|TRBJ1-1|TRBV12-3/TRBV12-4
TGTGCCAGCAGCCGGGACGCCATGCGAGCTTTCTTT
CASSRDAMRAFF
>-|-|TRBJ2-7|TRBV20-1
TGCAGTGCTAACCGGGGTGGAGACGAGCAGTACTTC
CSANRGGDEQYF
>few|-|TRBJ2-3|TRBV6-2/TRBV6-3
TGTGCCAGCAGAGGCCGGCGCACAGATACGCAGTATTTT
CASRGRRTDTQYF
>-|-|TRBJ2-7|TRBV9
TGTGCCAGCAGCCACTGCAATGGAGAGTGCTACAAGCAGTACTTC
CASSHCNGECYKQYF
>-|-|TRBJ1-2|TRBV19
TGTGCCAGTACGCCTGGGGGGACCGGGGGTGGCTACACCTTC
CASTPGGTGGGYTF